This T cell receptor (beta chain) comes out of a study of blood T cell repertoires in COVID-19. The CDR3 runs to 15 residues. Germline CDR1 is SGHTA and CDR2 is FQGNSA. V lost 5 bases and J 4 bases, leaving 15 bases between the germline ends. This clone was found once. Using immunoSEQ multiplex PCR, the repertoire was profiled, and TCRdb retains in-frame clones only, with some absent. The sample records under 350,000 clones, around nine tenths being singletons. The chain links TRBV7-2 to TRBJ2-1; D unresolved. This TCR came from a man aged 70 or older with acute or convalescent COVID-19. Sequencing used peripheral blood. This CDR3 reads CASSHQVLLYNEQFF. For the CDR3, the DNA is TGTGCCAGCAGCCATCAGGTCCTCCTTTACAATGAGCAGTTCTTC.